This T cell receptor (beta chain) was documented in a study of blood T cell repertoires in COVID-19 (dated by TCRdb to the early 2020s). Regarding the research as a whole: Samples from collaborators originated in the United States, Italy and Spain and spanned both the acute and convalescent phases of COVID-19. The material from the prospective study consisted of cDNA or gDNA derived from T cells, B-cell-depleted T cells, or PBMCs. Subjects who had been exposed to COVID-19, were actively infected with it, or had recovered from it provided the deeply sampled blood TCRbeta repertoires that made up the dataset. The repertoires were released in a freely available public database intended as a resource for research on the immune response to SARS-CoV-2. The samples were drawn from the first 160 participants of the ongoing ImmuneRACE study and from 950 to 1,500 subjects provided by 6 global collaborators. Nearly every sample came with metadata listing a de-identified subject ID, COVID-19 status, age in years and sex. Where HLA class I and class II types were available, the types were taken from metadata supplied by the sample provider, not from assay-based typing. The paper's findings and limits, for the study overall: Clinical and demographic metadata were provided uncurated, with the amount varying by source and participant.

Unmatched junction bases come to 15, with V trimmed by 5 bases and J by 5 bases. The CDR3 covers 18 residues, taking in both the cysteine and the phenylalanine. Only the CDR3 region is kept as DNA, spanning 54 bases read in frame from base 1. The germline V gene gives CDR1 as SGHAT and CDR2 as FQNNGV. The immunoSEQ Assay, a bias-controlled multiplex PCR, was used to amplify TCRbeta CDR3 regions from genomic DNA. The published analysis was carried out like this. The number of nucleated cells in each sample was estimated by amplification of reference gene primers within the assay. To quantify the absolute abundance of each unique TCRbeta CDR3 rearrangement, sequence reads were collapsed and filtered. For each sample, productive Simpson clonality was calculated as the square root of Simpson's diversity index across productive rearrangements. TCRdb mirrors the immuneACCESS table, restricted to in-frame sequences. Some clones are absent from its copies; in checked studies, under half trace to an unresolved V gene, and the reason for the others is unknown. V and J calls and clone size are as listed in that table; D and trimming were resolved from the DNA. The sample table holds 200,000 to 250,000 clones, of which 86% were seen once. The ten largest clones take up over 9% of the sample.

On this clone: Its antigen is unknown. Base qualities are missing; no much larger clone stands one base away.

Whole blood was collected in K2EDTA tubes by collaborating institutions according to the institutions' own protocols. Collaborator samples were shipped for TCRbeta analysis as frozen whole blood, isolated PBMCs, or DNA extracted from either sample type. This clonotype originated in an elderly man with acute or convalescent COVID-19. Input material: peripheral blood. The chain is assembled from TRBV11-2 and TRBJ1-1; TRBD1 matches 12 bases in the middle. In nucleotides, the sequence is TGTGCCAGCAGCCCCGGGGGGGGGACAGGGGGCGCGGGGACTGAAGCTTTCTTT. This sequence encodes CASSPGGGTGGAGTEAFF.